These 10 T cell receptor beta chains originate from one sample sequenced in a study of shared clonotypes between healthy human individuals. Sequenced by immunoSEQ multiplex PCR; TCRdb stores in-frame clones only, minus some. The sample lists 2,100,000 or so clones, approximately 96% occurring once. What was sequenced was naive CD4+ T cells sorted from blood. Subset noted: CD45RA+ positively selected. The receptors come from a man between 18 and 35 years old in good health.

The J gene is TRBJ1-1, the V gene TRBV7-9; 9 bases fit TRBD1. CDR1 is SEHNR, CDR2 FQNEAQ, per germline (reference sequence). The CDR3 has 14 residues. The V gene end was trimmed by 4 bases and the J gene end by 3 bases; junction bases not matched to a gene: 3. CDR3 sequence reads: CASSYDRGDTEAFF. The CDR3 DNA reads TGTGCCAGCAGCTACGACAGGGGGGACACTGAAGCTTTCTTT.

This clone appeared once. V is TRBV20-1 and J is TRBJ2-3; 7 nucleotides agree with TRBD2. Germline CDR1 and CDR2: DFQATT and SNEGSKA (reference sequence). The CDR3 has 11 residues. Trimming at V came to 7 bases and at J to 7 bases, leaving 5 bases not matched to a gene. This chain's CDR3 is CSGWGGNTQYF. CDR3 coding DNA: TGCAGTGGGTGGGGGGGTAATACGCAGTATTTT.

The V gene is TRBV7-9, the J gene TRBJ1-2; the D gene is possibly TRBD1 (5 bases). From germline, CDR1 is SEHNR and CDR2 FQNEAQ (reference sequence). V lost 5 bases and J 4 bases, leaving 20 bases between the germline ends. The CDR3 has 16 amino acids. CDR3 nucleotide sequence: TGTGCCAGCAGCCTATCATGGGTCACAGGCCTCTATGGCTACACCTTC. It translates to CASSLSWVTGLYGYTF.

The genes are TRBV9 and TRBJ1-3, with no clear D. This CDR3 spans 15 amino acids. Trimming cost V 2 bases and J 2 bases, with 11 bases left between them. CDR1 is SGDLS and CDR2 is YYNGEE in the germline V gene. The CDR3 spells CASSVWGSPGNTIYF. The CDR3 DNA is TGTGCCAGCAGCGTTTGGGGATCACCTGGAAACACCATATATTTT.

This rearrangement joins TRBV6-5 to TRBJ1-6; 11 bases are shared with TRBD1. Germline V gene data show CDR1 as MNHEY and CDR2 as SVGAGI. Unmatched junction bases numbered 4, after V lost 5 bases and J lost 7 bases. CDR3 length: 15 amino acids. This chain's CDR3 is CASSPRTGGNSPLHF. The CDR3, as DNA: TGTGCCAGCAGTCCCCGGACAGGGGGCAATTCACCCCTCCACTTT.

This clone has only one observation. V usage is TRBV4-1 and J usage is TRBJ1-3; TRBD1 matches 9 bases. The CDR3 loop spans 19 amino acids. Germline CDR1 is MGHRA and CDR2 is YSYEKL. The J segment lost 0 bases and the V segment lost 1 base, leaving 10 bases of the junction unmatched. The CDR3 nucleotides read TGCGCCAGCAGCCAAGCTTCGGGACAGGGCAAAGGCTCTGGAAACACCATATATTTT. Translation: CASSQASGQGKGSGNTIYF.

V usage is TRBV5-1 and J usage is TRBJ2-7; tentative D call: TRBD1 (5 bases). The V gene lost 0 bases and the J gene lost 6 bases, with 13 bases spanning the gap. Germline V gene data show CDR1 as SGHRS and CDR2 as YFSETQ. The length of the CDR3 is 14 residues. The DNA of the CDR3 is TGCGCCAGCAGCTTGGCCTTAGGGGCTAGCGAGCAGTACTTC. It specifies CASSLALGASEQYF.

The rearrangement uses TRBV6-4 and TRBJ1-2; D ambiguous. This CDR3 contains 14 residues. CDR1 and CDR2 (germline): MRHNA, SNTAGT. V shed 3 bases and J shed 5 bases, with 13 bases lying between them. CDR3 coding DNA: TGTGCCAGCAGTGAAGTTTGGGGATCATATGGCTACACCTTC. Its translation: CASSEVWGSYGYTF.

The CDR3 sequence is CASSLLNRDDYEQYF. DNA of the CDR3: TGTGCCAGCAGCTTACTAAACAGGGATGACTACGAGCAGTACTTC. J is TRBJ2-7 and V is TRBV5-4, with D tentatively TRBD1 (6 bases). The CDR3 is made up of 15 amino acids. V shed 2 bases and J shed 3 bases, with 15 bases lying between them. From germline, CDR1 is SGHNT and CDR2 YYREEE (reference sequence).

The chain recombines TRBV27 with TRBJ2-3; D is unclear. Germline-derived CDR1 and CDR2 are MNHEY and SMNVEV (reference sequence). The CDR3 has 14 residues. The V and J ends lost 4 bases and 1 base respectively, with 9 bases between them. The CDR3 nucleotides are TGTGCCAGCAGTTACGCCGGCCGCACAGATACGCAGTATTTT. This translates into CASSYAGRTDTQYF.